This T cell receptor beta chain stems from a study of OX40 agonist ivuxolimab in advanced cancers. Study-level results: Some of the nonresponding patients also showed low levels of normalized T-cell clonal expansion. In the expanded peripheral T cells, antigen specificity was never determined.

Germline V gene data show CDR1 as SGDLS and CDR2 as YYNGEE. V trimming: 3 bases; J trimming: 5 bases; junction bases outside the gene matches: 5. There are 16 residues in the CDR3. Worth noting for this clone: Its antigen is undetermined.

The assay was immunoSEQ multiplex PCR, and TCRdb's table has in-frame clones only and misses some. The sample consists of over 100,000 clones, about 92% of them appearing once. The chain carries TRBV9 and TRBJ2-5, with TRBD2 identical over 15 bases. Here the sequenced sample was CD4+ or CD8+ T cells sorted from blood, taken in a trial of the OX40 agonist ivuxolimab. This receptor was identified in an adult with an advanced solid tumor such as melanoma, head and neck, liver or kidney cancer. The DNA of the CDR3 is TGTGCCAGCAGCGCGGGACTAGCGGGGGGCGGGGAGACCCAGTACTTC. Its translation is CASSAGLAGGGETQYF. The variable domain in full, completed from reference TRBV9 and TRBJ2-5, reads DSGVTQTPKHLITATGQRVTLRCSPRSGDLSVYWYQQSLDQGLQFLIQYYNGEERAKGNILERFSAQQFPDLHSELNLSSLELGDSALYFCASSAGLAGGGETQYFGPGTRLLVL.